In this sample, the clone carrying this TCR beta chain turned up once. The antigen is undetermined. The data originate from a study of OX40 agonist ivuxolimab in advanced cancers. For the study at large: Ivuxolimab was administered intravenously to patients at 0.01 to 10 mg/kg every 2 weeks. Treatment received earlier with anti-PD-1, anti-PD-L1 or anti-CTLA-4 agents was allowed, and over 30% had some.

Study-level findings and limits: Nonresponders included some who also had low normalized T-cell clonal expansion. Clonal expansion by week 6 occurred in CD4+ and CD8+ blood T cells (at 0.1 to 3.0 mg/kg).

The CDR3 spans 14 residues. The germline gives CDR1 MNHEY, CDR2 SVGAGI. V was cut by 6 bases and J by 1 base, with 9 bases left in between. Some clones are missing from TCRdb's copy, which holds only in-frame ones; the method was immunoSEQ multiplex PCR. The top ten clones hold roughly 2.1% of a sample with about 74,000 clones, roughly 84% of them seen once. This clonotype was obtained from an adult with an advanced solid tumor such as melanoma, head and neck, liver or kidney cancer. This chain joins TRBV6-5 and TRBJ1-4; tentative D call: TRBD1 (5 bases). Sequenced material: CD4+ or CD8+ T cells sorted from blood, taken in a trial of the OX40 agonist ivuxolimab. CDR3: CASSFDRTNEKLFF. The CDR3, as DNA: TGTGCCAGCAGCTTCGACAGAACTAATGAAAAACTGTTTTTT.